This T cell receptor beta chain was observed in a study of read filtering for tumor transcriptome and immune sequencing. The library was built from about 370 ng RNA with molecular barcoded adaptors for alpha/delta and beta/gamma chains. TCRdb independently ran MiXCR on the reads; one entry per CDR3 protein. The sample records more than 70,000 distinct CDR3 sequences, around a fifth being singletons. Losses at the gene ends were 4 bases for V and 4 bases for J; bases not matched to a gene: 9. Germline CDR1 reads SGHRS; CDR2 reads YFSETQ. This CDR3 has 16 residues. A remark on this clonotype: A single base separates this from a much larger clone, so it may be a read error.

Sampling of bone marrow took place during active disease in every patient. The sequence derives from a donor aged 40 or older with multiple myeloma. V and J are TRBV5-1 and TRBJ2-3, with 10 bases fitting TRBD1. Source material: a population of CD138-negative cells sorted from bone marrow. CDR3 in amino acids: CASSRETGGVADTQYF. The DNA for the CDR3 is TGCGCCAGCAGCCGTGAGACAGGGGGCGTCGCAGATACGCAGTATTTT.